The 3 T cell receptor beta chains given below trace back to one sample, sequenced in a study of vaccination effects on CD4 cells after COVID-19. When around ten days of culture had elapsed, CD4+ T cells were isolated. Measured with immunoSEQ multiplex PCR; TCRdb has only the in-frame clones, and not every one. The sample includes more than 30,000 clones, about 81% of them seen just once. No antigen has been assigned to these receptors. Sequences were derived from CD4+ T cells from PBMCs cultured without peptide, sampled before COVID-19 vaccination. The source is a human donor who received a COVID-19 vaccine.

This chain links TRBV27 with TRBJ2-2; 7 nucleotides match TRBD2. V shed 7 bases and J 6 bases; nucleotides not matched to a gene: 8. Germline assignment: CDR1 MNHEY and CDR2 SMNVEV (reference sequence). This CDR3 is 14 amino acids long. The CDR3 sequence is CASKVGRAAGELFF. The CDR3, as DNA: TGTGCCAGCAAGGTGGGGAGGGCCGCCGGGGAGCTGTTTTTT.

J is TRBJ2-5 and V is TRBV6-5; D possibly matches TRBD1 or TRBD2 (5 bases each). Trimming took 11 bases from V and 7 from J, leaving 23 bases between them. The germline V gene has CDR1 MNHEY and CDR2 SVGAGI. CDR3 length equals 14 residues. The CDR3 region has the DNA TGTGCCGCCATCCGGGACCCCGGGGTCGGGACCCAGTACTTC. Translating gives CAAIRDPGVGTQYF.

This chain uses TRBV7-2 with TRBJ2-5; D not certain. The CDR3 has 14 residues. Germline CDR1 and CDR2: SGHTA and FQGNSA. The V gene lost 3 bases and the J gene lost 4 bases, with 12 bases spanning the gap. CDR3 sequence (DNA): TGTGCCAGCAGCTTCGGCTCCGCTCCAGAGACCCAGTACTTC. This sequence encodes CASSFGSAPETQYF.